Each of the 13 T cell receptor beta chains below was sequenced from the same sample in a study of T cell responses to AZD1222 COVID-19 vaccine. Clones were sequenced by immunoSEQ multiplex PCR, and TCRdb holds only the in-frame ones, with some missing. This table has 85,000 to 100,000 clones, more than 80% appearing once. Source: peripheral blood, taken on day 0 of AZD1222 vaccination. These receptors came from an adult in good health.

The CDR3 DNA is TGTGCCAGCAGCTTAGGGTCAGGGGGAGCTTTCTTT. Translating gives CASSLGSGGAFF. The chain couples TRBV7-9 to TRBJ1-1; 7 nucleotides match TRBD1. The germline gives CDR1 SEHNR, CDR2 FQNEAQ (reference sequence). The CDR3 is 12 residues long. The V and J ends lost 1 base and 10 bases, in that order; junction bases with no gene match: 3. The variable domain in full, completed from reference TRBV7-9 and TRBJ1-1, reads DTGVSQNPRHKITKRGQNVTFRCDPISEHNRLYWYRQTLGQGPEFLTYFQNEAQLEKSRLLSDRFSAERPKGSFSTLEIQRTEQGDSAMYLCASSLGSGGAFFGQGTRLTVV.

CDR3 nucleotide sequence: TGTGCCAGCAGTGACCCCCATGTGGGAGGGGGCTACGAGCAGTACTTC. Its protein product is CASSDPHVGGGYEQYF. The chain couples TRBV6-4 to TRBJ2-7; TRBD2 is a possible D gene (7 bases). Trimming stripped 2 bases from V and 3 bases from J, with 17 bases between. The CDR3 is 16 amino acids. Germline V gives CDR1 MRHNA, CDR2 SNTAGT.

This clone appeared a single time. Here the CDR3 reads CASSGGQETSPLHF. The CDR3, as DNA: TGTGCCAGCAGTGGGGGACAGGAGACTTCACCCCTCCACTTT. The chain joins TRBV25-1 to TRBJ1-6, with 8 bases aligning to TRBD1. The CDR3 consists of 14 residues. V lost 4 bases and J lost 9; bases outside the gene matches: 5. Germline loops: CDR1 MGHDK, CDR2 SYGVNS.

The DNA of the CDR3 is TGTGCCTGGAGTGTAACAGGGGGAGAGCAGCCCCAGCATTTT. It yields the protein CAWSVTGGEQPQHF. The V call is TRBV30, the J call TRBJ1-5; TRBD1 agrees at 8 bases. This CDR3 is 14 amino acids long. Germline trimming cut 0 bases from V and 7 bases from J; bases unmatched to any gene: 5. Per germline, CDR1 GTSNPN and CDR2 SVGIG (reference sequence).

This clone has a handful of counts. J is TRBJ2-7 and V is TRBV9; 10 nucleotides agree with TRBD1. CDR1 is SGDLS, CDR2 YYNGEE, per germline. V lost 3 bases and J lost 3; bases outside the gene matches: 6. The length of the CDR3 is 15 residues. DNA for the CDR3: TGTGCCAGCAGCGAAGGACAGGGGGATTACTACGAGCAGTACTTC. It yields the protein CASSEGQGDYYEQYF. The full variable domain, rest sourced from reference TRBV9 and TRBJ2-7, is DSGVTQTPKHLITATGQRVTLRCSPRSGDLSVYWYQQSLDQGLQFLIQYYNGEERAKGNILERFSAQQFPDLHSELNLSSLELGDSALYFCASSEGQGDYYEQYFGPGTRLTVT.

The chain has TRBV15 and TRBJ2-2; D unclear. The V end was cut by 0 bases, the J end by 1 base, with 6 bases between. The V gene's germline CDR1 is LNHNV and CDR2 YYDKDF (reference sequence). This CDR3 is built from 15 residues. CDR3 protein: CATSRDRRNTGELFF. The CDR3 DNA reads TGTGCCACCAGCAGAGATCGTCGGAACACCGGGGAGCTGTTTTTT. Based on the CDR3 plus reference TRBV15 and TRBJ2-2, the full variable domain is DAMVIQNPRYQVTQFGKPVTLSCSQTLNHNVMYWYQQKSSQAPKLLFHYYDKDFNNEADTPDNFQSRRPNTSFCFLDIRSPGLGDTAMYLCATSRDRRNTGELFFGEGSRLTVL.

This clone came up once. The V call is TRBV6-5, the J call TRBJ2-7, with D hard to call. V was trimmed by 1 base and J by 5 bases, leaving 12 bases between them. This CDR3 region has 14 residues. The germline gives CDR1 MNHEY, CDR2 SVGAGI. The chain's CDR3 is CASSYLARLNEQYF. The CDR3 nucleotides read TGTGCCAGCAGTTACTTAGCCCGCTTAAACGAGCAGTACTTC.

V is TRBV30 and J is TRBJ2-3; the D call may be TRBD1 or TRBD2 (5 bases each). V lost 0 bases to trimming and J lost 5 bases, with 15 bases between them. The germline CDR1 and CDR2 sequences are GTSNPN and SVGIG (reference sequence). The CDR3 covers 15 residues. CDR3 coding DNA: TGTGCCTGGAGTGTAAAAGTGAGGGGTAGAGATACGCAGTATTTT. This encodes CAWSVKVRGRDTQYF. The full variable domain, completed using reference TRBV30 and TRBJ2-3, is SQTIHQWPATLVQPVGSPLSLECTVEGTSNPNLYWYRQAAGRGLQLLFYSVGIGQISSEVPQNLSASRPQDRQFILSSKKLLLSDSGFYLCAWSVKVRGRDTQYFGPGTRLTVL.

J is TRBJ1-3 and V is TRBV6-5; D is unresolved. Between the trimmed V and J ends, which lost 6 bases and 1 base, there was a span of 13 bases. CDR1 and CDR2 from the germline V gene are MNHEY and SVGAGI. CDR3 length: 15 residues. CDR3 bases: TGTGCCAGCAGAGCTTACACGGGATCTGGAAACACCATATATTTT. Translation: CASRAYTGSGNTIYF.

The chain joins TRBV11-3 to TRBJ2-1; D call uncertain. This CDR3 contains 14 residues. Trimming removed 0 bases from V and 2 bases from J, with 5 bases in between. Germline V gives CDR1 SGHNT, CDR2 YENEEA. In DNA, the CDR3 is TGTGCCAGCAGCTTAGATGGTCCCTACAATGAGCAGTTCTTC. Its protein product is CASSLDGPYNEQFF.

The gene calls are TRBV7-2 and TRBJ2-7; D may match TRBD1 or TRBD2 (6 bases each). V shed 1 base and J shed 7 bases, with 20 bases lying between them. There are 16 residues in the CDR3. Germline V lookup: CDR1 SGHTA, CDR2 FQGNSA. Here the CDR3 DNA reads TGTGCCAGCAGCTTAGGAGGAAGGGGGGTTGTTCTGGAGCAGTACTTC. Translating gives CASSLGGRGVVLEQYF.

V is TRBV6-1 and J is TRBJ1-6, with 7 bases matching TRBD1. Germline CDR1 and CDR2: MNHNS and SASEGT. There are 14 residues in the CDR3. V lost 6 bases to trimming and J lost 9 bases; unmatched junction nucleotides: 8. Here the CDR3 reads CASSRGGVGSPLHF. For the CDR3, the DNA is TGTGCCAGCAGCAGAGGGGGCGTGGGTTCACCCCTCCACTTT.

The chain couples TRBV7-2 to TRBJ2-6; 10 nucleotides align to TRBD1. Germline V gives CDR1 SGHTA, CDR2 FQGNSA. The CDR3 extends over 18 amino acids. V gave up 4 bases and J gave up 2 bases; unmatched junction bases: 8. Here the CDR3 DNA reads TGTGCCAGCAGCTCCCGGACAGGGGGAATTACTGGGGCCAACGTCCTGACTTTC. Translating gives CASSSRTGGITGANVLTF.